This TCR beta chain was found in a study of blood T cell repertoires in COVID-19. The overall study: Donors in the United States, Italy and Spain gave samples during acute or convalescent COVID-19.

Measured with immunoSEQ multiplex PCR; TCRdb has only the in-frame clones, and not every one. This sample has over 60,000 clones, with roughly three quarters found just once. The ends were cut back, 5 bases at V and 5 bases at J, with 13 bases in the middle. This CDR3 has 13 residues. Germline CDR1 SGHTA, CDR2 FQGNSA. The chain combines TRBV7-2 with TRBJ2-7; maybe TRBD2 (5 bases). The sequence derives from a woman over 75 with acute or convalescent COVID-19. The sample comprised peripheral blood. CDR3 sequence (DNA): TGTGCCAGCAGCCTACGACGGGAAAACGAGCAGTACTTC. Its translation: CASSLRRENEQYF.